This T cell receptor (beta chain) was profiled in a study of T cell responses to AZD1222 COVID-19 vaccine. The study, taken as a whole, reports: Only a handful of AZD1222 recipients tested seropositive at baseline. Spike-wide coverage was observed for vaccine-associated CD4 TCRs, with dominant responses at 160-218 and 743-854. Donors skewed white British and female; clonal diversity was possibly underestimated. Recipients of two AZD1222 doses showed rising Spike-specific TCR breadth and depth.

TCRdb's table, derived via immunoSEQ multiplex PCR, lists solely in-frame clones and lacks some. The table records some 180,000 clones, 80% to 90% of them present only once. For this clone: Its antigen remains unidentified.

Germline V gene data show CDR1 as MNHNY and CDR2 as SVGAGI (reference sequence). The ends were cut back, 5 bases at V and 4 bases at J, with 12 bases in the middle. The CDR3 extends over 14 amino acids. The source material was peripheral blood, sampled on day 0 of AZD1222 vaccination. The J gene is TRBJ1-5, the V gene TRBV6-6; D is perhaps TRBD1 (6 bases). This TCR was sampled from an adult in good health. CDR3 region: CASSTDRLNQPQHF. DNA for the CDR3: TGTGCCAGCAGTACAGACAGGCTAAATCAGCCCCAGCATTTT.